The text below deals with one T cell receptor (beta chain). Unique molecular identifiers were incorporated during preparation of the TCRbeta library. TCRdb re-called the PCR reads with MiXCR, one entry per CDR3 protein. The sample yields approximately 350,000 distinct CDR3 sequences, about a tenth seen once. The data are from a study of T-cell reconstitution after alpha-beta-depleted transplantation in children. Germline CDR1 reads DFQATT; CDR2 reads SNEGSKA (reference sequence). V was shortened by 0 bases and J by 2 bases, with 12 bases between the two germline ends. The CDR3 covers 15 residues. The sequence was collected from a human donor who donated a stem cell graft to a child with acute lymphoblastic leukemia. The sequencing used PBMCs from the stem cell graft donor, collected from the stem cell graft. The chain joins TRBV20-1 to TRBJ2-3, with no clear D. CDR3 nucleotides: TGCAGTGCTAGAGATAAGGCAGCCTACACAGATACGCAGTATTTT. As protein: CSARDKAAYTDTQYF.